The rows below give T cell receptor beta chains drawn from one sample of a study of CD8+CD57+ T cells in acquired aplastic anemia. Each CDR3 protein gets one entry after TCRdb re-called the reads with MiXCR. The sample contains about 42,000 distinct CDR3 sequences, about two thirds of which appear only once. The specimen sequenced was sorted CD4+, CD8+, or CD8+CD57+ T cells (not recorded which) from PBMCs. The receptors here all came from a human donor in good health, serving as a control. CDR3s include the opening cysteine and the closing phenylalanine or tryptophan. D genes are given only for firm matches. Where a row states a size, it is once, few, many or the class of an expanded clone; other rows omit it.

j_call,clone_size,v_call,d_call,cdr3_length,cdr3_nt,cdr3_aa
TRBJ1-4,NA,TRBV2,NA,15,TGTGCCAGCAGCATCGGCCTGGCAGCTAATGAAAAACTGTTTTTT,CASSIGLAANEKLFF
TRBJ1-5,NA,TRBV10-1,TRBD1,16,TGCGCCAGCACCAGACCGGGACAGGGATGCAATCAGCCCCAGCATTTT,CASTRPGQGCNQPQHF
TRBJ1-4,NA,TRBV4-2,NA,15,TGTGCCAGCAGCTACAGCGAGAGGGGCGCGGAAAAACTGTTTTTT,CASSYSERGAEKLFF
TRBJ1-1,once,TRBV19,NA,14,TGTGCCAGTAGTATAGCGGACACCATGGGAGAAGCTTTCTTT,CASSIADTMGEAFF
TRBJ2-3,once,TRBV24-1,NA,13,TGTGCCACAACGGAGTCTAGCACAGATACGCAGTATTTT,CATTESSTDTQYF
TRBJ2-3,NA,TRBV15,NA,13,TGTGCCACCAGGGAGTTTGGCACAGATACGCAGTATTTT,CATREFGTDTQYF
TRBJ2-7,NA,TRBV29-1,NA,13,TGCAGCGTTGGAGGACTGATGACCTACGAGCAGTACTTC,CSVGGLMTYEQYF
TRBJ2-1,NA,TRBV10-3,TRBD2,15,TGTGCCATCAGTGAGTCGAGCGGGGACTACAATGAGCAGTTCTTC,CAISESSGDYNEQFF
TRBJ1-1,once,TRBV11-1,TRBD1,16,TGTGCCAGCAGCTTCCGGGACAGACAGAAAAACACTGAAGCTTTCTTT,CASSFRDRQKNTEAFF
TRBJ2-3,NA,TRBV11-1,TRBD2,17,TGTGCCAGCAGCTTAGTAGCGGGGGGCCCGAGCACAGATACGCAGTATTTT,CASSLVAGGPSTDTQYF
TRBJ1-2,NA,TRBV2,NA,13,TGTGCCAGCAGCGGGGACTCTACAACTGGCTACACCTTC,CASSGDSTTGYTF
TRBJ2-7,NA,TRBV10-1,NA,14,TGCGCCAGCAGTGCTCGGAGCAGGGAGTACGAGCAGTACTTC,CASSARSREYEQYF
TRBJ1-2,once,TRBV7-9,NA,12,TGTGCCAGCAGCTTACAGTCTCAAACGCACACCTTC,CASSLQSQTHTF
TRBJ1-1,many,TRBV4-1,TRBD1,16,TGCGCCAGCAGCCAAGATGGGGACAGGGGGAACACTGAAGCTTTCTTT,CASSQDGDRGNTEAFF
TRBJ2-2,NA,TRBV29-1,NA,13,TGCAGCGGGGGGGACATCGACACCGGGGAGCTGTTTTTT,CSGGDIDTGELFF
TRBJ2-5,NA,TRBV7-6,NA,13,TGTGCCAGCAGCTTAGGGGGGCGAGAGACCCAGTACTTC,CASSLGGRETQYF
TRBJ2-1,once,TRBV2,TRBD2,15,TGTGCCAGCAGTGATCCCAGCGGGGGGGCCATTGAGCAGTTCTTC,CASSDPSGGAIEQFF
TRBJ2-5,NA,TRBV9,TRBD2,15,TGTGCCAGCAGCGTAGCGTCTGCGGGGGTGGAGACCCAGTACTTC,CASSVASAGVETQYF
TRBJ2-7,NA,TRBV14,TRBD2,15,TGTGCCAGCAGCCAAGAGGCGGGAGGGCCCTACGAGCAGTACTTC,CASSQEAGGPYEQYF
TRBJ1-2,NA,TRBV7-6,TRBD1,14,TGTGCCAGCAGCGCTAGAGGACAGGTCTATGGCTACACCTTC,CASSARGQVYGYTF
TRBJ2-3,NA,TRBV20-1,TRBD2,14,TGCAGTGCTAAAATACTAGCGTCCACAGATACGCAGTATTTT,CSAKILASTDTQYF
TRBJ1-6,NA,TRBV19,NA,13,TGTGCCAGTAGTGGGGGTTTTAATTCACCCCTCCACTTT,CASSGGFNSPLHF
TRBJ2-5,many,TRBV27,TRBD2,15,TGTGCCACCCGGTGGGCGGGGGGCCTTATAGAGACCCAGTACTTC,CATRWAGGLIETQYF
TRBJ2-1,NA,TRBV24-1,NA,12,TGTGCCACCAGTGATTGGTCCGAGCAGCAGTTCTTC,CATSDWSEQQFF
TRBJ2-7,few,TRBV29-1,NA,14,TGCAGCGCCCTCGACGGTATCAGCACCTACGAGCAGTACTTC,CSALDGISTYEQYF